This T cell receptor beta chain was documented in a study of T cell repertoires in cytomegalovirus infection (dated by TCRdb to the late 2010s). Background for the entire study: The HLA type of each donor mattered for the analysis, because public TCR beta signatures pointed to carriage of CMV infection along with the matching HLA type. The study at large found these results: Cumulative frequency of public TCR beta family members discriminated carriers of CMV infection plus the relevant HLA type in this cohort and an independent approximately 350-donor cohort. The ex vivo response was dominated by HLA-C-restricted CMV-specific TCR beta clonotypes, and the single most frequent clonotype in two of eight donors was supplied by these HLA-C-restricted clonotypes.

Instrument on record: Illumina HiSeq 1500. TCRdb's own reprocessing of the public reads used fastp at Q25 and MiXCR and kept productive beta chains. For every CDR3 protein sequence, its rows merge into one entry that carries the most common genes and DNA. For this sample the table gives around 740,000 distinct CDR3 sequences, of which 35% to 45% were detected only once. The ten largest clonotypes hold 2.5% to 3.5% of the sample. The CDR3 goes from the cysteine to the phenylalanine over 16 residues. Only the CDR3 portion is preserved as DNA: 48 bases, with reading frame beginning at the first base. V ends up 5 bases short and J 0 bases short, with an unmatched junction base count of 8. The CDR1 and CDR2 encoded by the germline V gene are MNHEY and SVGAGI. With regard to this clonotype: This receptor's antigen is unknown. It has no much larger one-base neighbor in the sample; base qualities were not kept.

Material: PBMCs. The clonotype comes from a human donor in good health (CMV status not recorded). Some clones in this sample may be carry-over from other donors' samples. Recombination connected TRBV6-5 to TRBJ2-7; TRBD2 lines up with 9 middle nucleotides. The bases read TGTGCCAGCAGTCGGCCAGGGCGGGGGGGCTCCTACGAGCAGTACTTC. Its product reads: CASSRPGRGGSYEQYF.